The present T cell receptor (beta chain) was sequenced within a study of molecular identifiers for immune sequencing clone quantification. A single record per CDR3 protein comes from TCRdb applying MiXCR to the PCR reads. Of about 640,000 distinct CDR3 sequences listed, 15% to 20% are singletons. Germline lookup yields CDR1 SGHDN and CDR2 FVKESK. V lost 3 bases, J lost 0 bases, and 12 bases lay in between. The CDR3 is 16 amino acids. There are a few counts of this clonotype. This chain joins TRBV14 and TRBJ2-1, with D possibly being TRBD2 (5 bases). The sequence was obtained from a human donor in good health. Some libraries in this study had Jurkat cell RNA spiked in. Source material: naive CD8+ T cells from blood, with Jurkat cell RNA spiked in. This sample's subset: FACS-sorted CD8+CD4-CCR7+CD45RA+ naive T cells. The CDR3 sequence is CASSQTTVNSYNEQFF. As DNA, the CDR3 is TGTGCCAGCAGCCAGACTACGGTTAACTCCTACAATGAGCAGTTCTTC.